These 8 T cell receptor beta chains were all obtained from the same sample, sequenced in a study of blood T cell repertoires in COVID-19. Profiled with immunoSEQ multiplex PCR; TCRdb holds only in-frame clones, not every one. The table has more than 35,000 clones, 75% to 90% seen once. The specimen was peripheral blood. These receptor sequences come from a man in his sixties or seventies with acute or convalescent COVID-19.

About this clone: Other DNA sequences in this specimen translate into the identical CDR3. V gene TRBV18 combines with J gene TRBJ1-5; D is uncertain. Looked up from germline, CDR1 is KGHSH and CDR2 is LQKENI. V gave up 3 bases and J gave up 2 bases, with 8 bases separating them. The CDR3 length is 14 residues. This chain's CDR3 is CASSPPGGNQPQHF. The CDR3 DNA sequence: TGTGCCAGCTCACCGCCCGGGGGCAATCAGCCCCAGCATTTT.

CDR3 sequence (DNA): TGTGCCACCAGCAGCCTTACAGGGGCCACGCGATTTCTGTTTTTT. It is translated as CATSSLTGATRFLFF. The chain links TRBV15 to TRBJ1-4, with TRBD1 matching over 7 bases. This CDR3 is 15 amino acids long. Germline trimming cut 3 bases from V and 14 bases from J; bases unmatched to any gene: 15. Germline V gene sequence: CDR1 LNHNV, CDR2 YYDKDF (reference sequence).

The chain combines TRBV3-1 (or the pseudogene TRBV3-2) with TRBJ1-2; a possible D gene is TRBD1 (5 bases). The CDR3 extends over 16 amino acids. Between the trimmed V and J ends, which lost 0 bases and 7 bases, there was a span of 18 bases. Germline V gene lookup returns CDR1 LGHDT and CDR2 YNNKEL (reference sequence). The DNA for the CDR3 is TGTGCCAGCAGCCAAGACTATTCCGCAGGCGGGGGTGGCTACACCTTC. Protein product: CASSQDYSAGGGGYTF.

This chain links TRBV27 with TRBJ1-1; 9 positions agree with TRBD1. CDR1 is MNHEY, CDR2 SMNVEV, per germline (reference sequence). With V trimmed by 4 bases and J by 4 bases, 7 bases remained unmatched. The CDR3 runs to 15 residues. CDR3 bases: TGTGCCAGCAGTTATGACAGGGGGAAAGGCACTGAAGCTTTCTTT. This translates into CASSYDRGKGTEAFF.

The chain links TRBV3-1 (or the pseudogene TRBV3-2) to TRBJ2-6; the D gene is possibly TRBD2 (5 bases). V was pared by 3 bases and J by 0 bases, with 12 bases between. Germline values: CDR1 LGHDT, CDR2 YNNKEL (reference sequence). There are 17 residues in the CDR3. Here the CDR3 reads CASSHHPEGSGANVLTF. For the CDR3, the DNA is TGTGCCAGCAGCCATCACCCCGAGGGCTCTGGGGCCAACGTCCTGACTTTC.

This clone has only one observation. The genes are TRBV5-1 and TRBJ2-2; the D gene is possibly TRBD1 (7 bases). There are 16 residues in the CDR3. CDR1 SGHRS and CDR2 YFSETQ come from the germline V gene. Trimming took off 0 bases at V and 4 bases at J, with 13 bases between the two ends. The CDR3 nucleotides are TGCGCCAGCAGCTTGGCCGCAGGGGGAGGCACCGGGGAGCTGTTTTTT. Encoded protein: CASSLAAGGGTGELFF. The full variable domain, with the rest looked up from reference TRBV5-1 and TRBJ2-2, is KAGVTQTPRYLIKTRGQQVTLSCSPISGHRSVSWYQQTPGQGLQFLFEYFSETQRNKGNFPGRFSGRQFSNSRSEMNVSTLELGDSALYLCASSLAAGGGTGELFFGEGSRLTVL.

In its sample, this clone was seen a few times. V and J are TRBV7-8 and TRBJ2-7; weak D call: TRBD2 (6 bases). The CDR3 loop spans 14 amino acids. Trimming shortened V by 6 bases and J by 0 bases, and 12 bases separated the two germline ends. The V gene's germline CDR1 is SGHVS and CDR2 FQNEAQ. The CDR3 sequence is CASRALASSYEQYF. DNA for the CDR3: TGTGCCAGCAGAGCTCTAGCGAGCTCCTACGAGCAGTACTTC. Using reference TRBV7-8 and TRBJ2-7 for the parts outside the CDR3, the full variable domain is GAGVSQSPRYKVAKRGQDVALRCDPISGHVSLFWYQQALGQGPEFLTYFQNEAQLDKSGLPSDRFFAERPEGSVSTLKIQRTQQEDSAVYLCASRALASSYEQYFGPGTRLTVT.

There are a few counts of this clone. This sequence joins TRBV28 and TRBJ2-1; D is perhaps TRBD2 (6 bases). Germline CDR1 is MDHEN and CDR2 is SYDVKM. V dropped 5 bases and J dropped 12 bases, with 14 bases sitting between them. The CDR3 extends over 12 amino acids. CDR3 residues: CASSPGRGRQFF. DNA of the CDR3: TGTGCCAGCAGTCCCGGGCGGGGACGGCAGTTCTTC.